The source of this TCR beta chain is a study of cytomegalovirus exposure and HLA in healthy donors. As to this clone: Its antigen is unidentified.

The germline CDR1 and CDR2 sequences are KGHSH and LQKENI. This CDR3 spans 16 amino acids. Trimming removed 3 bases at V and 1 base at J, with 13 bases between. PCR primers comprised 60 Vbeta and 13 Jbeta primers. The assay was immunoSEQ multiplex PCR, and TCRdb's table has in-frame clones only and misses some. The sample consists of 110,000 to 150,000 clones, approximately 83% of them appearing once. Study-level findings and limits: Follow-up analysis seemed to connect common viral pathogens with several of the most significant clusters identified.

The chain links TRBV18 to TRBJ2-1, with D maybe TRBD1 (5 bases). The receptor was isolated from a woman aged 40-49 years in good health and CMV-seronegative. The sequenced material came from PBMCs. The CDR3 coding sequence is TGTGCCAGCTCACCTCTAGGGGCGCGGTCCTACAATGAGCAGTTCTTC. Protein sequence: CASSPLGARSYNEQFF.